A selection of T cell receptor beta chains follows, all from one sample in a study of response to subunit inactivated influenza vaccine. A single record per CDR3 protein comes from TCRdb applying MiXCR to the RT-PCR reads. The sample records 550,000 to 650,000 distinct CDR3 sequences, 12% being singletons. The sequencing here drew on PBMCs from blood, taken on the day of vaccination. The receptor set was obtained from a man aged 50-59 years who received an inactivated influenza vaccine. The CDR3 runs from the conserved cysteine through the conserved F or W. A D gene is named only where the DNA matches it firmly. Only part of the rows carry a size: once, few, many, or a class if the clone is expanded.

cdr3_nt,cdr3_aa,d_call,clone_size,j_call,v_call
TGTGCCAGCAGGTCCTCGAAGCGGGCCTCCCCATACGAGCAGTACTTC,CASRSSKRASPYEQYF,.,many,TRBJ2-7,TRBV27
TGTGCCAGCAGCCCACAGGGGGCAGGTGAAAAACTGTTTTTT,CASSPQGAGEKLFF,TRBD1,.,TRBJ1-4,TRBV12-3/TRBV12-4
TGTGCCAGCAGCCGAGTAGGGACTGAAGCTTTCTTT,CASSRVGTEAFF,.,.,TRBJ1-1,TRBV12-3/TRBV12-4
TGCGCCAGCAGCCCAGGGGGCTCGAATGAAAAACTGTTTTTT,CASSPGGSNEKLFF,TRBD1,.,TRBJ1-4,TRBV5-1
TGCGCCAGCAGCCAAGATTTCGAGGTGGGGGGCAAAAACATTCAGTACTTC,CASSQDFEVGGKNIQYF,.,many,TRBJ2-4,TRBV4-3
TGTGCCACCTCGCCGGGACAGGGGACATACAGCACAGATACGCAGTATTTT,CATSPGQGTYSTDTQYF,TRBD1,.,TRBJ2-3,TRBV14
TGTGCCACCAGTGACACCGGCGACAGGGCTTATACAGATACGCAGTATTTT,CATSDTGDRAYTDTQYF,TRBD1,few,TRBJ2-3,TRBV24-1
TGTGCCAGCAGGCACCGGGACAGGGGGAACCGGTACCAAGAGACCCAGTACTTC,CASRHRDRGNRYQETQYF,TRBD1,few,TRBJ2-5,TRBV11-1
TGCGCCAGCAGCTTGAGGTCGGGGACAGGGGCCTCAGCTAACTATGGCTACACCTTC,CASSLRSGTGASANYGYTF,TRBD1,few,TRBJ1-2,TRBV5-1
TGTGCCAGCAGTCCAGACAGGGCTTACTATGGCTACACCTTC,CASSPDRAYYGYTF,TRBD1,.,TRBJ1-2,TRBV28
TGTGCCAGCAGTTTTATAAACGAGCAGTACTTC,CASSFINEQYF,.,few,TRBJ2-7,TRBV27
TGTGCCACCAGTGCAGGGGACAATGAGCAGTTCTTC,CATSAGDNEQFF,.,many,TRBJ2-1,TRBV24-1
TGTGCCAGCAGTGTCAAGGCTAGCGGGAGTAGTGAGCAGTTCTTC,CASSVKASGSSEQFF,TRBD2,few,TRBJ2-1,TRBV2
TGTGCCAGCAGTCCCCAACAGGATTCACCCCTCCACTTT,CASSPQQDSPLHF,.,few,TRBJ1-6,TRBV12-3/TRBV12-4
TGCAGTGCTAGCCCTACCCAAGAGACCCAGTACTTC,CSASPTQETQYF,.,few,TRBJ2-5,TRBV20-1
TGTGCCATCAGTGTACGAGACAGGGAGTTCTATGGCTACACCTTC,CAISVRDREFYGYTF,TRBD1,few,TRBJ1-2,TRBV10-3
TGTGCCAGCAGTTTATTAGTGGGGGGGCCGGATACGCAGTATTTT,CASSLLVGGPDTQYF,.,few,TRBJ2-3,TRBV27
TGTGCCAGCACCGGGGACTGGGGGGGTTCACCCCTCCACTTT,CASTGDWGGSPLHF,.,.,TRBJ1-6,TRBV6-1
TGCAGTGCTCGGACAGGGAAAAGCCTCTACGAGCAGTACTTC,CSARTGKSLYEQYF,TRBD1,.,TRBJ2-7,TRBV20-1
TGTGCCAGCAGCGAGATTTACTATGGCTACACCTTC,CASSEIYYGYTF,.,few,TRBJ1-2,TRBV7-9
TGTGCCAGCAGCACCCACCCCACGGGAGAGCAGTTCTTC,CASSTHPTGEQFF,.,.,TRBJ2-1,TRBV21-1
TGTGCCACCAGCAGAGACAGGGGGCGACCCTACGAGCAGTACTTC,CATSRDRGRPYEQYF,TRBD1,many,TRBJ2-7,TRBV15
TGCAGTGCTAGAATGGCTAGCGACTACGAGCAGTACTTC,CSARMASDYEQYF,.,.,TRBJ2-7,TRBV20-1
TGCAGCGGTGCGACAGGCCAAGAGACCCAGTACTTC,CSGATGQETQYF,.,.,TRBJ2-5,TRBV29-1
TGCAGCGTTGACGGACTAGCGGGGCGCACAGATACGCAGTATTTT,CSVDGLAGRTDTQYF,TRBD2,many,TRBJ2-3,TRBV29-1
TGCAGCGTCGGTAGCGCGGGCAATGAGCAGTTCTTC,CSVGSAGNEQFF,.,few,TRBJ2-1,TRBV29-1
TGTGCCAGCGGGCGCGCAATCCTCGGTTCACCCCTCCACTTT,CASGRAILGSPLHF,.,few,TRBJ1-6,TRBV12-3/TRBV12-4
TGTGCCAGCAGCCCTCAGCCAGATACGCAGTATTTT,CASSPQPDTQYF,.,many,TRBJ2-3,TRBV12-3/TRBV12-4
TGTGCCAGCAGCTTAGCCTGGACTAGCGGGAACATTCAGTACGAGCAGTACTTC,CASSLAWTSGNIQYEQYF,TRBD2,few,TRBJ2-7,TRBV7-6